This TCR beta chain was sequenced in a study of control samples from healthy donors and cancer patients. Profiled with immunoSEQ multiplex PCR; TCRdb holds only in-frame clones, not every one. In all, the sample yields about 190,000 clones. This CDR3 region has 14 residues. CDR1 is MDHEN, CDR2 SYDVKM, per germline. The V end lost 5 bases, the J end lost 9 bases, and 20 bases lay between the germline ends. Sequenced: blood. The chain joins TRBV28 to TRBJ2-7; D uncertain. The receptor was derived from a woman aged 30 to 39 in good health. The CDR3 spells CASSKRRNLRGQYF. In nucleotides, the CDR3 is TGTGCCAGCAGTAAAAGGAGAAATTTACGAGGGCAGTACTTC.